Listed below are T cell receptor beta chains from one sample, sequenced in a study of T cell responses to AZD1222 COVID-19 vaccine. Clones were read by immunoSEQ multiplex PCR, and TCRdb kept only the in-frame ones, dropping some. The sample contains under 45,000 clones, roughly nine tenths of which appear only once. The sequences come from peripheral blood, collected on day 0 of AZD1222 vaccination. These receptor sequences come from an adult in good health. Both conserved end residues are part of each CDR3. The D gene is left open where the match is weak. Not all rows give a size; the values are once, few, many and, for expanded clones, a class.

V	size	J	D	DNA	CDR3
TRBV5-6	NA	TRBJ1-1	NA	TGTGCCAGCAGCTTGGTGTCAATCACTGAAGCTTTCTTT	CASSLVSITEAFF
TRBV24-1	NA	TRBJ2-7	TRBD2	TGTGCCACCAGTGACTCCTTGAGCGGGAGAGGCGAGCAGTACTTC	CATSDSLSGRGEQYF
TRBV28	few	TRBJ1-2	NA	TGTGCCAGCAGTCCAGGGAACTATGGCTACACCTTC	CASSPGNYGYTF
TRBV4-2	NA	TRBJ2-7	TRBD2	TGTGCCAGCAGCCAAGATGGTAGCGGGGTGGATGAGCAGTACTTC	CASSQDGSGVDEQYF
TRBV6-2/TRBV6-3	NA	TRBJ1-2	NA	TGTGCCAGCAGTTCCGGGCAGGGAAGGATCTACGGCTACACCTTC	CASSSGQGRIYGYTF
TRBV6-1	NA	TRBJ2-1	NA	TGTGCCAGCAGTGAAGCAAGTCCGAACCTTTACACTGAGCAGTTCTTC	CASSEASPNLYTEQFF
TRBV5-1	NA	TRBJ2-3	TRBD2	TGCGCCAGCAGCTATAAGCCGGGACTAGCGGCGCTAGGGAACACAGATACGCAGTATTTT	CASSYKPGLAALGNTDTQYF
TRBV7-2	NA	TRBJ2-1	NA	TGTGCCAGCAGCTTATTCGAGGGGCTCTCCTACAATGAGCAGTTCTTC	CASSLFEGLSYNEQFF
TRBV24-1	NA	TRBJ1-1	NA	TGTGCCCAAAACCGGGACACGGGGGACACTGAAGCTTTCTTT	CAQNRDTGDTEAFF
TRBV28	NA	TRBJ2-7	NA	TGTGCCAGCAGTTTGGGTTTTAGTAGCAGCTACGAGCAGTACTTC	CASSLGFSSSYEQYF
TRBV19	NA	TRBJ2-7	NA	TGTGCCAGTAGTATAGATGCGGTCCAGGGAGTCCTTCGAGAGCAGTACTTC	CASSIDAVQGVLREQYF
TRBV19	NA	TRBJ1-2	NA	TGTGCCAGTAGTATTACAGTTCCGAACTATGGCTACACCTTC	CASSITVPNYGYTF
TRBV12-3/TRBV12-4	once	TRBJ2-5	NA	TGTGCCAGCAGCCATGACCGGGAGACCCAGTACTTC	CASSHDRETQYF